This passage covers 20 T cell receptor beta chains from one sample sequenced in a study of blood T cells in healthy people across ages. Through a sample-barcoded 5' primer and a J-beta primer mix, a second PCR was run for roughly 6 to 11 cycles. TCRdb itself ran the 5' RACE reads through MiXCR, one entry per CDR3 protein. The data contain 1.5 million to 2 million distinct CDR3 sequences, roughly 32% of them singletons. The sequenced material came from blood. These receptors were taken from a woman aged 25 to 39 in good health.

This clonotype has only a few counts. The rearrangement links TRBV15 to TRBJ2-3, with unresolved D. This CDR3 is 14 amino acids long. The V end was cut by 0 bases, the J end by 6 bases, with 10 bases between. CDR1 LNHNV and CDR2 YYDKDF come from the germline V gene (reference sequence). CDR3 loop: CATSRDALGDTQYF. CDR3 in DNA: TGTGCCACCAGCAGAGACGCCCTAGGGGATACGCAGTATTTT.

The chain combines TRBV20-1 with TRBJ1-1; D remains unclear. Germline V gives CDR1 DFQATT, CDR2 SNEGSKA (reference sequence). Between the trimmed V and J ends, which lost 6 bases and 4 bases, there was a span of 12 bases. This CDR3 has 12 amino acids. This CDR3 is CSAEGRGTEAFF. As DNA, the CDR3 is TGCAGTGCGGAAGGGCGGGGCACTGAAGCTTTCTTT.

This clonotype was counted between two and nine times. The V and J genes are TRBV6-5 and TRBJ2-3; D remains ambiguous. Deletions cut 5 bases from V and 1 base from J, with 7 bases between. The length of the CDR3 is 13 residues. CDR1 and CDR2 (germline): MNHEY, SVGAGI. The CDR3 DNA sequence: TGTGCCAGCAGTGACTTAGGCACAGATACGCAGTATTTT. Translating gives CASSDLGTDTQYF.

This clonotype has a single count. The V gene is TRBV11-3, the J gene TRBJ2-5; D is possibly TRBD2 (6 bases). The germline V gene encodes CDR1 SGHNT and CDR2 YENEEA. V was clipped by 5 bases and J by 11 bases, with 24 bases between them. The CDR3 covers 15 residues. CDR3 in DNA: TGTGCCAGCAGCATGGGGGGATCCTCCTACAATGAGCAGTACTTC. Translating gives CASSMGGSSYNEQYF. Supplemented by reference TRBV11-3 and TRBJ2-5, the full variable domain reads EAGVVQSPRYKIIEKKQPVAFWCNPISGHNTLYWYLQNLGQGPELLIRYENEEAVDDSQLPKDRFSAERLKGVDSTLKIQPAELGDSAVYLCASSMGGSSYNEQYFGPGTRLLVL.

The chain has TRBV3-1 and TRBJ2-7, with D perhaps matching TRBD1 (5 bases). Trimming removed 2 bases at V and 1 base at J, with 12 bases between. From germline, CDR1 is LGHDT and CDR2 YNNKEL (reference sequence). CDR3 size: 15 residues. CDR3 loop: CASSQPLTASYEQYF. CDR3 coding DNA: TGTGCCAGCAGCCAACCTCTGACAGCATCCTACGAGCAGTACTTC.

The chain employs TRBV29-1 and TRBJ2-5; possible D gene TRBD2, 6 bases. V lost 7 bases to trimming and J lost 11 bases, with 26 bases between them. CDR3 size: 14 residues. Germline V gene data show CDR1 as SQVTM and CDR2 as ANQGSEA. The CDR3 bases are TGCAGCGCTCTTAGCGGAGGGGCGCCCTACAAGCAGTACTTC. Amino acid sequence: CSALSGGAPYKQYF.

The V gene is TRBV3-1, the J gene TRBJ2-7; D possibly corresponds to TRBD1 (6 bases). Per germline, CDR1 LGHDT and CDR2 YNNKEL (reference sequence). The CDR3 contains 16 residues. Trimming removed 0 bases from V and 6 bases from J, with 18 bases in between. CDR3: CASSQDTAGVLREQYF. CDR3 sequence (DNA): TGTGCCAGCAGCCAAGATACAGCAGGGGTTCTACGCGAGCAGTACTTC.

CDR3 sequence: CATRNEGADTQYF. CDR3 nucleotide sequence: TGTGCCACTCGGAACGAGGGGGCAGATACGCAGTATTTT. The V call is TRBV5-4, the J call TRBJ2-3; tentatively, D is TRBD1 (6 bases). The germline V gene encodes CDR1 SGHNT and CDR2 YYREEE (reference sequence). The ends were cut back, 9 bases at V and 4 bases at J, with 15 bases in the middle. The CDR3 contains 13 residues.

In this sample, this clonotype turned up a few times. The chain links TRBV9 to TRBJ2-7, with a weak D call TRBD1 (6 bases). The CDR3 runs 15 residues. The germline V gene has CDR1 SGDLS and CDR2 YYNGEE. Trimming took off 2 bases at V and 2 bases at J, with 14 bases between the two ends. The CDR3, as DNA: TGTGCCAGCAGCGTCGGGCCAGGGGATGCCTACGAGCAGTACTTC. This translates into CASSVGPGDAYEQYF.

The chain has TRBV12-3 or TRBV12-4 and TRBJ2-3, with D perhaps TRBD2 (6 bases). Trimming cost V 3 bases and J 2 bases, with 9 bases left between them. The CDR3 consists of 14 residues. The CDR3 nucleotides are TGTGCCAGCAGTTTTTTGGGACTCACAGATACGCAGTATTTT. Its translation is CASSFLGLTDTQYF.

The rearrangement links TRBV20-1 to TRBJ2-7; TRBD1 aligns across 7 bases. The CDR3 is made up of 14 amino acids. The germline V gene has CDR1 DFQATT and CDR2 SNEGSKA (reference sequence). Trimming cost V 4 bases and J 0 bases; bases outside gene matches: 6. In DNA, the CDR3 is TGCAGTGCTACGGACAGGTCGAGCTCCTACGAGCAGTACTTC. Protein sequence: CSATDRSSSYEQYF.

The chain joins TRBV18 to TRBJ2-3; weak D call: TRBD2 (6 bases). The germline V gene encodes CDR1 KGHSH and CDR2 LQKENI. The germline V and J ends were trimmed by 8 bases and 3 bases, with 12 bases remaining between them. The CDR3 has 13 amino acids. The CDR3 protein is CASQTSLTDTQYF. The CDR3 coding sequence is TGTGCCAGCCAGACTAGTTTGACAGATACGCAGTATTTT.

This chain connects TRBV28 to TRBJ2-2; TRBD2 might be the D (6 bases). The CDR3 sequence is 15 residues long. Trimming took 4 bases from V and 5 from J, leaving 14 bases between them. In germline, CDR1 is MDHEN, CDR2 SYDVKM. Here the CDR3 DNA reads TGTGCCAGCAGTTCATCGGGGGTCGTAACCGGGGAGCTGTTTTTT. Its protein is CASSSSGVVTGELFF.

In the case of this clonotype: At one of its ends the junction is not consistent with the germline gene, which may arise from a read error. The rearrangement joins TRBV3-1 to TRBJ2-1; possible D gene TRBD2, 5 bases. This CDR3 spans 15 amino acids. Germline V gene sequence: CDR1 LGHDT, CDR2 YNNKEL (reference sequence). CDR3 bases: TGTGCCAGCACCCAACGGGGAATCCGTTCGAATGAGCAGTTCTTC. Translating gives CASTQRGIRSNEQFF.

The sample holds a few counts of this clonotype. The chain links TRBV3-1 to TRBJ2-4; D call uncertain. CDR3 length: 14 residues. The germline V and J ends were trimmed by 4 bases and 6 bases, with 13 bases remaining between them. Germline CDR1 is LGHDT and CDR2 is YNNKEL (reference sequence). CDR3 protein: CASSRRSLTNIQYF. The CDR3 DNA is TGTGCCAGCAGCCGACGGTCCCTAACAAACATTCAGTACTTC.

This clonotype was counted only a few times. The rearrangement uses TRBV7-9 and TRBJ1-1, with TRBD1 matching 11 bases. CDR3 size: 17 residues. The germline V gene has CDR1 SEHNR and CDR2 FQNEAQ (reference sequence). The V gene end was trimmed by 5 bases and the J gene end by 6 bases; junction bases not matched to a gene: 14. The DNA for the CDR3 is TGTGCCAGCAGCCCCGATCGCGGGACAGGGGGGAAGGCTGAAGCTTTCTTT. Residues: CASSPDRGTGGKAEAFF.

The sample holds a few counts of this clonotype. The rearrangement links TRBV10-3 to TRBJ1-2; TRBD1 might be the D (5 bases). V dropped 3 bases and J dropped 2 bases, with 16 bases sitting between them. The V gene's germline CDR1 is ENHRY and CDR2 SYGVKD. There are 16 residues in the CDR3. The DNA of the CDR3 is TGTGCCATCAGTGAAGGAAGGAGGGGCTTAAACTATGGCTACACCTTC. It encodes CAISEGRRGLNYGYTF.

The chain has TRBV7-2 and TRBJ2-1; a possible D gene is TRBD1 (6 bases). This CDR3 contains 16 residues. The ends were cut back, 1 base at V and 7 bases at J, with 17 bases in the middle. Germline assignment: CDR1 SGHTA and CDR2 FQGNSA. CDR3 loop: CASSLVSGVEPNEQFF. DNA for the CDR3: TGTGCCAGCAGCTTAGTCTCAGGGGTGGAGCCGAATGAGCAGTTCTTC.

The chain carries TRBV7-9 and TRBJ1-6; 7 nucleotides agree with TRBD1. The germline gives CDR1 SEHNR, CDR2 FQNEAQ (reference sequence). The V and J ends lost 5 bases and 13 bases, in that order; junction bases with no gene match: 11. CDR3 length: 14 amino acids. The CDR3 reads CASSALQGSSPLHF. The DNA of the CDR3 is TGTGCCAGCAGCGCCCTACAGGGGTCAAGTCCCCTCCACTTT.

This clonotype was seen at least ten times. V gene TRBV20-1 combines with J gene TRBJ2-3; D remains unclear. This CDR3 region has 12 residues. Germline V CDR1 and CDR2: DFQATT, SNEGSKA (reference sequence). V was shortened by 2 bases and J by 5 bases, with 8 bases between the two germline ends. The CDR3 DNA reads as TGCAGTGCTAGATTACTCGAAGATACGCAGTATTTT. Protein: CSARLLEDTQYF.